This T cell receptor beta chain was recovered during a study of blood T cell repertoires in COVID-19. Study-wide context: Sites in the United States, Italy and Spain provided acute and convalescent COVID-19 samples.

Sequenced by immunoSEQ multiplex PCR; TCRdb stores in-frame clones only, minus some. Of more than 75,000 clones in the sample, roughly 90% were seen once. This CDR3 is 14 amino acids long. The ends lost 3 bases at V and 10 bases at J; junction bases unmatched: 5. Looked up from germline, CDR1 is SGHKS and CDR2 is YYEKEE (reference sequence). Sample: peripheral blood. This receptor was taken from a man aged 45-60 years with COVID-19, enrolled during active disease. The chain links TRBV5-5 to TRBJ1-6; 9 bases match TRBD1. The CDR3 loop reads CASSSGTGISPLHF. Here the CDR3 DNA reads TGTGCCAGCAGCTCCGGGACAGGGATCTCACCCCTCCACTTT.